This T cell receptor (beta chain) was obtained from a study of OX40 agonist ivuxolimab in advanced cancers. A history of autoimmune disease or systemic immunosuppression excluded patients. CDR3 length: 14 amino acids. CDR1 and CDR2 from the germline V gene are MDHEN and SYDVKM. The V segment lost 6 bases and the J segment 1 base; nucleotides outside the gene matches: 4. Libraries were prepared by immunoSEQ multiplex PCR; TCRdb keeps only in-frame clonotypes and omits some of them. The sample contains around 70,000 clones, 85% to 90% of which appear only once. The chain links TRBV28 to TRBJ2-7, with TRBD1 matching over 9 bases. This receptor was taken from an adult with an advanced solid tumor such as melanoma, head and neck, liver or kidney cancer. Here the sequenced sample was CD4+ or CD8+ T cells sorted from blood, taken in a trial of the OX40 agonist ivuxolimab. The CDR3 bases are TGTGCCAGCAGACAAGGGACAGGGTCCTACGAGCAGTACTTC. Its protein is CASRQGTGSYEQYF.